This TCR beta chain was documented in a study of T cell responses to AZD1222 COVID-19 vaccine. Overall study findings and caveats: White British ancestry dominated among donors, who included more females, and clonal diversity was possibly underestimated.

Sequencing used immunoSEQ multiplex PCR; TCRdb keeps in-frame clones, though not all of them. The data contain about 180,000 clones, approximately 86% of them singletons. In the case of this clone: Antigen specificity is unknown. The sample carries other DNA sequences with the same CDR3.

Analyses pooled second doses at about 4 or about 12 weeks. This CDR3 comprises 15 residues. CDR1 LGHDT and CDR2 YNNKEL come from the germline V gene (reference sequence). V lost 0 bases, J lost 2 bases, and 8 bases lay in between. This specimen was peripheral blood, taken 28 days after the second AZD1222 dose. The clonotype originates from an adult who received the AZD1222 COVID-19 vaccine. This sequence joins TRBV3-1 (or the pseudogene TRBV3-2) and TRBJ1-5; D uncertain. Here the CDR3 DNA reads TGTGCCAGCAGCCAAGAGCAAGGGCGCAATCAGCCCCAGCATTTT. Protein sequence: CASSQEQGRNQPQHF.